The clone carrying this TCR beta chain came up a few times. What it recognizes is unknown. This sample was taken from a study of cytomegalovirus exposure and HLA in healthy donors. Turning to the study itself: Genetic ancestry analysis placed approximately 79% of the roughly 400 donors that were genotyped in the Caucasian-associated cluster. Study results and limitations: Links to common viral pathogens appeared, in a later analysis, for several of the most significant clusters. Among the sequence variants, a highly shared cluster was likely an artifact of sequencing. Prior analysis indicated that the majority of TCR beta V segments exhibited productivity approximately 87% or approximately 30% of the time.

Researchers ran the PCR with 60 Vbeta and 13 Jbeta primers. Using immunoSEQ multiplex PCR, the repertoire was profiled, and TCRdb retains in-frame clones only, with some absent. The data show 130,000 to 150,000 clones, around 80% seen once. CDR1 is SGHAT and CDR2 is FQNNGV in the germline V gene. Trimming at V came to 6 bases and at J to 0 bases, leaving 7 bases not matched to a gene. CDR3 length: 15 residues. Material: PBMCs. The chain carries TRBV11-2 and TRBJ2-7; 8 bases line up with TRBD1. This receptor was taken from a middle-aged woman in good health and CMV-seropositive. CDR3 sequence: CASSRAGTGSYEQYF. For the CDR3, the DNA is TGTGCCAGCAGTCGAGCCGGGACAGGCTCCTACGAGCAGTACTTC. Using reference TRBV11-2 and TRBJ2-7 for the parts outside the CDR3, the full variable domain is EAGVAQSPRYKIIEKRQSVAFWCNPISGHATLYWYQQILGQGPKLLIQFQNNGVVDDSQLPKDRFSAERLKGVDSTLKIQPAKLEDSAVYLCASSRAGTGSYEQYFGPGTRLTVT.